The rows below give T cell receptor beta chains drawn from one sample of a study of blood T cells in healthy people across ages. Each CDR3 protein is one row after TCRdb ran MiXCR on the 5' RACE reads. The top ten clones hold over 2% of a sample with roughly 2 million distinct CDR3 sequences, around half of them seen once. Sequencing was carried out using blood. The source of these receptors is a middle-aged woman in good health. Each CDR3 is given with its conserved first and last residue. D genes are given only for firm matches. The listing skips clone size in some rows; elsewhere it reads once, few, many or a size class.

len,abundance,d_gene,j_gene,v_gene,CDR3nt,CDR3aa
16,.,.,TRBJ2-3,TRBV11-2,TGTGCCAGCAGCTTAGTGGCTAGCCGGGGGGCGGATACGCAGTATTTT,CASSLVASRGADTQYF
14,.,.,TRBJ1-5,TRBV6-2/TRBV6-3,TGTGCCAGCAGTTTCGGAGGGGGGCATCAGCCCCAGCATTTT,CASSFGGGHQPQHF
18,.,TRBD1,TRBJ2-3,TRBV5-1,TGCGCCAGCAGCTTGCAACAGGGGGCGAGTATTGGCACAGATACGCAGTATTTT,CASSLQQGASIGTDTQYF
14,.,TRBD2,TRBJ2-3,TRBV20-1,TGCAGTGCCGACGGGCGGGGGGGCCTAGATACGCAGTATTTT,CSADGRGGLDTQYF
11,.,.,TRBJ2-1,TRBV6-4,TGTGCCAGCAGTGACTATGGTGAGCAGTTCTTC,CASSDYGEQFF
15,.,TRBD1,TRBJ2-7,TRBV5-1,TGCGCCAGCAACCGAAGAGGGGGCGACGTCTACGAGCAGTACTTC,CASNRRGGDVYEQYF
18,.,.,TRBJ2-6,TRBV4-3,TGCGCCAGCAGCTTAGGGGGGACAGCGAGCTCTGGGGCCAACGTCCTGACTTTC,CASSLGGTASSGANVLTF
14,.,TRBD2,TRBJ2-7,TRBV20-1,TGCAGTGTGCCGAGCGGGGGCCCCCGCTACGAGCAGTACTTC,CSVPSGGPRYEQYF
17,few,.,TRBJ2-5,TRBV7-2,TGTGCCAGCAGCTTAGCCCGAACAGGGAGCGGACAGGAGACCCAGTACTTC,CASSLARTGSGQETQYF
17,.,TRBD2,TRBJ2-7,TRBV20-1,TGCAGTGCTAGATTCCCCTCTAGCGGGGGCCTCTCCTACGAGCAGTACTTC,CSARFPSSGGLSYEQYF
15,few,.,TRBJ2-7,TRBV12-3/TRBV12-4,TGTGCCAGCAGTTTAAGGGGGGACGGCTCCTACGAGCAGTACTTC,CASSLRGDGSYEQYF
15,.,.,TRBJ2-1,TRBV2,TGTGCCAGCAGTTCCGGACAGAACTCCTACAATGAGCAGTTCTTC,CASSSGQNSYNEQFF
16,.,TRBD2,TRBJ2-7,TRBV4-2,TGTGCCAGCAGTGATAGTTTTCGGGGGGGCATTAGCGAGCAGTACTTC,CASSDSFRGGISEQYF
14,.,TRBD1,TRBJ2-3,TRBV6-6,TGTGCCAGCAGTACTACCGGCCCAACAGGGGCGCAGTATTTT,CASSTTGPTGAQYF
13,.,.,TRBJ1-2,TRBV24-1,TGTGCCACCAGTGATTCAGTCTCTGGGGGCTACACCTTC,CATSDSVSGGYTF
21,once,TRBD2,TRBJ2-3,TRBV4-2,TGTGCCAGCAGCCAAAGAAGGACTAGCGGGGGGGCCGGATCGAGGTCAGATACGCAGTATTTT,CASSQRRTSGGAGSRSDTQYF
14,.,.,TRBJ2-1,TRBV6-5,TGTGCCAGCAGTTACCGTCAGGCCCACAATGAGCAGTTCTTC,CASSYRQAHNEQFF
14,few,.,TRBJ1-6,TRBV20-1,TGCAGTGCTAGAGAGGAATTGTGGAATTCACCCCTCCACTTT,CSAREELWNSPLHF
16,.,TRBD2,TRBJ2-7,TRBV28,TGTGCCAGCAGGCAGACCGGGACTAGCGGCTCCTACGAGCAGTACTTC,CASRQTGTSGSYEQYF
14,.,.,TRBJ2-7,TRBV9,TGTGCCAGCAGCGCTGGACAGAGCTCCTACGAGCAGTACTTC,CASSAGQSSYEQYF
16,.,.,TRBJ2-1,TRBV7-2,TGTGCCAGCAGCGCCACAGGGAGTGGAACTTACAATGAGCAGTTCTTC,CASSATGSGTYNEQFF
14,.,TRBD1,TRBJ2-1,TRBV6-2/TRBV6-3,TGTGCCAGCAGTTACCAGGACAGGGTAAATGAGCAGTTCTTC,CASSYQDRVNEQFF
14,.,TRBD1,TRBJ1-2,TRBV7-8,TGTGCCAGCAGTCGAACAGGGGAACACTATGGCTACACCTTC,CASSRTGEHYGYTF
16,.,TRBD2,TRBJ2-3,TRBV5-1,TGCGCCAGCAGCTTGCTGTCTAGCGGGGGGGCTGTTACGCAGTATTTT,CASSLLSSGGAVTQYF
15,few,TRBD2,TRBJ2-5,TRBV9,TGTGCCAGCAGCGTCTTTCCGGGGGGTATGGAGACCCAGTACTTC,CASSVFPGGMETQYF
15,.,.,TRBJ1-2,TRBV11-2,TGTGCCAGCAGCTTAGAACAGGGTGTCCGGTATGGCTACACCTTC,CASSLEQGVRYGYTF
15,.,TRBD1,TRBJ2-5,TRBV4-1,TGCGCCAGCAGCCACCCGGGACAGATCCAAGAGACCCAGTACTTC,CASSHPGQIQETQYF
14,few,.,TRBJ2-7,TRBV4-1,TGCGCCAGTGCCCCTGTGCAGAGCTCCTACGAGCAGTACTTC,CASAPVQSSYEQYF
19,.,TRBD2,TRBJ2-1,TRBV6-2/TRBV6-3,TGTGCCAGCAGTTCCCGCCGGACTAGCGGGGGGGCTAGGTTCTATGAGCAGTTCTTC,CASSSRRTSGGARFYEQFF
13,.,TRBD2,TRBJ2-1,TRBV20-1,TGCAGTGCTAGTGGGGTGACGGGGGGGCTGCAGTTCTTC,CSASGVTGGLQFF
16,.,.,TRBJ1-3,TRBV4-1,TGCGCCAGCAGCCATACCACAGGACCCTCTGGAAACACCATATATTTT,CASSHTTGPSGNTIYF
12,.,.,TRBJ1-1,TRBV28,TGTGCCATCCGGACCCGGGTCGGTGAAGCTTTCTTT,CAIRTRVGEAFF
16,.,TRBD1,TRBJ2-1,TRBV7-4,TGTGCCAGCAGCTTCGAGACAGGGGGCGACGACAATGAGCAGTTCTTC,CASSFETGGDDNEQFF
14,.,.,TRBJ1-5,TRBV6-2/TRBV6-3,TGTGCCAGCAGTTCCGGGGCGGACAATCAGCCCCAGCATTTT,CASSSGADNQPQHF
17,.,.,TRBJ2-3,TRBV4-1,TGCGCCAGCAGCCAAGTTTTTTTGGCCAGACACACAGATACGCAGTATTTT,CASSQVFLARHTDTQYF